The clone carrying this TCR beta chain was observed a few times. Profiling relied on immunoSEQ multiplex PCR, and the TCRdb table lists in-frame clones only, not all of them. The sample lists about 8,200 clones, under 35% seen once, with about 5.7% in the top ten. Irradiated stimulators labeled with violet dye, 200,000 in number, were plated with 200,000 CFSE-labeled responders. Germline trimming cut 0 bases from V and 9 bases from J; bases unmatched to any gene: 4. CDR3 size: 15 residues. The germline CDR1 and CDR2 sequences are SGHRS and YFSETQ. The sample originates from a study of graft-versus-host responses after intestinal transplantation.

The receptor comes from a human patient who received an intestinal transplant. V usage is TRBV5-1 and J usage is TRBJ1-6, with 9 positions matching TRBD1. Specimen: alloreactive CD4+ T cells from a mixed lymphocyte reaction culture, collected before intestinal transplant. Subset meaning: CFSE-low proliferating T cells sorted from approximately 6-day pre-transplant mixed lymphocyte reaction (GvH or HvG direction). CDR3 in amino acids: CASSLVPGQGSPLHF. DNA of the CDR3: TGCGCCAGCAGCTTGGTCCCGGGACAGGGTTCACCCCTCCACTTT.